Below, one T cell receptor beta chain is given with its context. The data were obtained in a study of blood T cell repertoires in COVID-19. This CDR3 spans 13 amino acids. Germline V gives CDR1 MNHEY, CDR2 SMNVEV (reference sequence). The V gene lost 8 bases and the J gene lost 1 base, with 11 bases spanning the gap. Original methodology: Cell counts per sample came from amplifying reference gene primers. TCRdb's table, derived via immunoSEQ multiplex PCR, lists solely in-frame clones and lacks some. V and J calls and clone size are copied from that table; D and trimming were computed from the DNA. The sample contains roughly 260,000 clones, more than 70% of which appear only once.

The V gene is TRBV27, the J gene TRBJ1-1; possibly TRBD1 for D (5 bases). The sequenced material came from peripheral blood. The clonotype originates from a woman in her fifties or sixties with acute or convalescent COVID-19. CDR3: CASAGDENTEAFF. As DNA, the CDR3 is TGTGCCAGCGCGGGGGACGAGAACACTGAAGCTTTCTTT.